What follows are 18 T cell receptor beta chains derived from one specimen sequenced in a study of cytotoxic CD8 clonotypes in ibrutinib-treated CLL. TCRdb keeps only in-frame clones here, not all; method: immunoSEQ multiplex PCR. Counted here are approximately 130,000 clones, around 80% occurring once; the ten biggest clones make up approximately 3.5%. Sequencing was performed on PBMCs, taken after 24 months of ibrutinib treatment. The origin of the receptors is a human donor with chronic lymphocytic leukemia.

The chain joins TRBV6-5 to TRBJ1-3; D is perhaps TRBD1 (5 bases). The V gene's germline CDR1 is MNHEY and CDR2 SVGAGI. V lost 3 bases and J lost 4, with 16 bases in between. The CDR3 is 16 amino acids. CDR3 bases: TGTGCCAGCAGTTATGAGGGCCCAGGGAGGGGAAACACCATATATTTT. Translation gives CASSYEGPGRGNTIYF.

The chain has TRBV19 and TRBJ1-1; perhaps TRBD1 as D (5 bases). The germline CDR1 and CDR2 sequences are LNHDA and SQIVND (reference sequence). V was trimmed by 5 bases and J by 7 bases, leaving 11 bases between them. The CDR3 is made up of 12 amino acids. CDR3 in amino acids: CASSHRDGEAFF. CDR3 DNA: TGTGCCAGTAGTCACCGGGACGGTGAAGCTTTCTTT.

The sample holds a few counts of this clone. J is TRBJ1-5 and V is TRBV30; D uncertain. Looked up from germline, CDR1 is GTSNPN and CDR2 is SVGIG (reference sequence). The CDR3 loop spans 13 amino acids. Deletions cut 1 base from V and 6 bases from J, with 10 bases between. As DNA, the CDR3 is TGTGCCTGGAGTGAGCGGGTTAGTCAGCCCCAGCATTTT. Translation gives CAWSERVSQPQHF.

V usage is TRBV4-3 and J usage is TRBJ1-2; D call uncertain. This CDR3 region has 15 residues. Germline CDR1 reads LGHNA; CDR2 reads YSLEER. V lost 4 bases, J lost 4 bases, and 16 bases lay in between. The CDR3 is CASSPEGRELYGYTF. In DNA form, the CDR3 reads TGCGCCAGCAGCCCCGAAGGGAGGGAACTCTATGGCTACACCTTC.

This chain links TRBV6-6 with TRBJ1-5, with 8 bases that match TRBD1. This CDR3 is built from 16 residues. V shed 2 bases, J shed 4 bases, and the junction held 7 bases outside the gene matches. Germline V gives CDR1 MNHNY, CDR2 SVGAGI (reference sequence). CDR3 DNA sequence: TGTGCCAGCAGTTACGGACAGGGTTTGGCGAATCAGCCCCAGCATTTT. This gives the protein CASSYGQGLANQPQHF.

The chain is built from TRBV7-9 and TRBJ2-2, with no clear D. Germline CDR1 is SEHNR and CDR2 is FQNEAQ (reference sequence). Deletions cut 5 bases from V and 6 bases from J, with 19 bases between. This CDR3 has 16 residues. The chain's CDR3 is CASSTDLGPWSGELFF. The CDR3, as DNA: TGTGCCAGCAGCACCGACTTGGGCCCCTGGTCCGGGGAGCTGTTTTTT.

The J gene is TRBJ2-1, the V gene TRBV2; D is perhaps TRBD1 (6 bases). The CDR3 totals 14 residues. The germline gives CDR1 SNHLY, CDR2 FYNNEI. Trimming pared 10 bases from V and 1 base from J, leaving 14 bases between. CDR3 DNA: TGTGCCATTCAACAGGGTGGATCCTACAATGAGCAGTTCTTC. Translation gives CAIQQGGSYNEQFF.

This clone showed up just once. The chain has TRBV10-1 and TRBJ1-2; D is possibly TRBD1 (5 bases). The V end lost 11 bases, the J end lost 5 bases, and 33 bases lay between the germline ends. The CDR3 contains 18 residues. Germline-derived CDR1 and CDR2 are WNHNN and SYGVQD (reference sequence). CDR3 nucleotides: TGCGCCGGCCACGATAAGGTATGGGGGGAGAACGGAGATTATGGCTACACCTTC. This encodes CAGHDKVWGENGDYGYTF.

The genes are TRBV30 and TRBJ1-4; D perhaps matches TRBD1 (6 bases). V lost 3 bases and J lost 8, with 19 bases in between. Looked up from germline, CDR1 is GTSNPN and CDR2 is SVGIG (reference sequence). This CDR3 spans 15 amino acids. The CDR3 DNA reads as TGTGCCTGGAGCCACCCTCGGGCAGGGGAGGAAAAACTGTTTTTT. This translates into CAWSHPRAGEEKLFF.

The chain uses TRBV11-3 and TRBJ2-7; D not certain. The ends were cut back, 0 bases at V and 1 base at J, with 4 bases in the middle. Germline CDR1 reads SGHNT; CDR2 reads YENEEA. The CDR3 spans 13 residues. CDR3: CASSLEGSYEQYF. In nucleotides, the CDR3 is TGTGCCAGCAGCTTAGAGGGGTCCTACGAGCAGTACTTC.

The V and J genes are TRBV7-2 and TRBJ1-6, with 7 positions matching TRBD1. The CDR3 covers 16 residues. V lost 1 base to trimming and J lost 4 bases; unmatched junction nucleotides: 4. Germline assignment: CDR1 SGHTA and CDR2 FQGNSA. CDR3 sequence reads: CASSLGSRGYNSPLHF. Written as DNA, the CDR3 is TGTGCCAGCAGCTTAGGGTCCAGGGGGTATAATTCACCCCTCCACTTT. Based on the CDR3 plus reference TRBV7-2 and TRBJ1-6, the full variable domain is GAGVSQSPSNKVTEKGKDVELRCDPISGHTALYWYRQSLGQGLEFLIYFQGNSAPDKSGLPSDRFSAERTGGSVSTLTIQRTQQEDSAVYLCASSLGSRGYNSPLHFGNGTRLTVT.

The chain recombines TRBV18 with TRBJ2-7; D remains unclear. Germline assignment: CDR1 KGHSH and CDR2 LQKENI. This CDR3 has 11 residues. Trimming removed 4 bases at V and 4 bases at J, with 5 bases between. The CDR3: CASSQNYEQYF. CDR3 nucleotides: TGTGCCAGCTCACAAAATTACGAGCAGTACTTC. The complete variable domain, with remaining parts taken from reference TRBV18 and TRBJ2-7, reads NAGVMQNPRHLVRRRGQEARLRCSPMKGHSHVYWYRQLPEEGLKFMVYLQKENIIDESGMPKERFSAEFPKEGPSILRIQQVVRGDSAAYFCASSQNYEQYFGPGTRLTVT.

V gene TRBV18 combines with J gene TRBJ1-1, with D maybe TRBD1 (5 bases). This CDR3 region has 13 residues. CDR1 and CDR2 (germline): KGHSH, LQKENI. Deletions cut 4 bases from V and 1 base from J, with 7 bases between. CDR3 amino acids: CASSRGGNTEAFF. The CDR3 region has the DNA TGTGCCAGCTCACGGGGGGGGAACACTGAAGCTTTCTTT.

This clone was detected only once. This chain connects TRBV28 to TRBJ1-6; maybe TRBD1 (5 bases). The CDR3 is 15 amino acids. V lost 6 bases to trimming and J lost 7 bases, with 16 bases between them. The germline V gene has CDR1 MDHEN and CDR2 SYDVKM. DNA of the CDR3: TGTGCCAGCAGCTTAGAGTCAGGGCGGAATTCACCCCTCCACTTT. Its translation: CASSLESGRNSPLHF.

DNA for the CDR3: TGCGCCAGCAGTGAGTCAGAGAGAAATGAGCAGTTCTTC. This gives the protein CASSESERNEQFF. The rearrangement links TRBV10-1 to TRBJ2-1, with D unclear. With 0 bases removed from V and 7 bases from J, the gap between germline ends came to 7 bases. Per the germline V gene, CDR1 is WNHNN and CDR2 is SYGVQD (reference sequence). CDR3 length: 13 residues.

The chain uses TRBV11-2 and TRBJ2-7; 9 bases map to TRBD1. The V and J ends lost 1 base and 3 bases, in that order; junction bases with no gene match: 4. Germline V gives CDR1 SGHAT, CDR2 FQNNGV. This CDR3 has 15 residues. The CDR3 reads CASSLGGQGVYEQYF. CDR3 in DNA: TGTGCCAGCAGCTTAGGGGGACAGGGAGTCTACGAGCAGTACTTC.

The CDR3 reads CASSPEDLALDTEAFF. CDR3 in DNA: TGTGCCAGCAGTCCCGAGGACTTGGCGCTAGACACTGAAGCTTTCTTT. The rearrangement uses TRBV27 and TRBJ1-1; D unclear. V dropped 5 bases and J dropped 3 bases, with 19 bases sitting between them. This CDR3 has 16 amino acids. Germline CDR1 MNHEY, CDR2 SMNVEV (reference sequence).

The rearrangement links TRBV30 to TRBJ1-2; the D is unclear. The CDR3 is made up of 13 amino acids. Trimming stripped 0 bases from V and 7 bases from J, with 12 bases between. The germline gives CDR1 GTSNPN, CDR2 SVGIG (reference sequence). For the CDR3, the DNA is TGTGCCTGGAGTGTATATAGCAGGTCTGGCTACACCTTC. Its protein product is CAWSVYSRSGYTF.